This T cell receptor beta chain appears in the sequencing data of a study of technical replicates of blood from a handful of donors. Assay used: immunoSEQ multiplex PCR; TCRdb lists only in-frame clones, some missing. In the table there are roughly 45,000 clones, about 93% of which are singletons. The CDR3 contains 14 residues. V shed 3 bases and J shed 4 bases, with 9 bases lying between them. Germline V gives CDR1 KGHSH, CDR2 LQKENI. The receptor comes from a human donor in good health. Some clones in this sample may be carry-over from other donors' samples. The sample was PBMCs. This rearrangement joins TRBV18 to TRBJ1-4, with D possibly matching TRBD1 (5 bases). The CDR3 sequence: CASSPGTGNEKLFF. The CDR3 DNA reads TGTGCCAGCTCACCTGGTACAGGTAATGAAAAACTGTTTTTT.